This T cell receptor beta chain emerged from a study of blood T cell repertoires in COVID-19. Study as a whole: Samples representing acute and convalescent COVID-19 were sourced from the United States, Italy and Spain. The analysed material was cDNA or gDNA that came from T cells, B-cell-depleted T cells, or PBMCs.

Germline V CDR1 and CDR2: MNHEY, SVGAGI. V gave up 0 bases and J gave up 8 bases; unmatched junction bases: 7. The CDR3 runs 15 residues. In the authors' methods: Estimates of nucleated cell counts were drawn from the amplification of reference gene primers. Repertoires were generated with immunoSEQ multiplex PCR, while TCRdb's copy carries only in-frame clones and drops some. The DNA gave D and trimming, while V, J and clone size come from that table. Of hundreds of thousands of clones in the sample, about 90% are singletons; the top ten hold around 3.5%. The clonotype originates from a woman between 18 and 29 years old who had recovered from COVID-19. Sequenced sample: peripheral blood. This chain links TRBV6-5 with TRBJ2-1; 7 bases are shared with TRBD2. CDR3 coding DNA: TGTGCCAGCAGTTACTCGGGCGGGAGATCTCATGAGCAGTTCTTC. It encodes CASSYSGGRSHEQFF.